By sample fraction, the clone carrying this TCR beta chain is medium-sized. Its target is unknown. Reverse transcription used around 480 ng RNA and constant-region primers for alpha and beta. Separate chain-specific third strand synthesis with multiplexing indices produced the alpha and beta libraries. All rearrangements within a chain used one primer pair; cDNA molecules carried barcodes. Second strand synthesis was primed from the SP2 site. TCRdb processed the 5' RACE reads anew with MiXCR; each CDR3 protein has one entry. The data hold about 13,000 distinct CDR3 sequences, with more than 8.5% observed a single time. The data derive from a study of HIV-infected patients and healthy controls. Whole blood was used without fractionation, so all unsorted peripheral T cells were included. RNA came from approximately 2.5 ml of peripheral blood. Overall study findings and caveats: Untreated HIV+ repertoires had roughly threefold fewer distinct CDR3s and lower Shannon diversity than healthy controls.

With 4 bases removed from V and 2 bases from J, the gap between germline ends came to 1 base. Germline CDR1 reads KGHSH; CDR2 reads LQKENI. This CDR3 has 11 residues. This receptor was taken from an adult in good health. Sequencing was performed on blood. V usage is TRBV18 and J usage is TRBJ2-3; D call uncertain. CDR3 region: CASSLTDTQYF. CDR3 coding DNA: TGTGCCAGCTCACTCACAGATACGCAGTATTTT.